A single sample gave rise to the 19 T cell receptor beta chains below, sequenced in a study of shared clonotypes between healthy human individuals. Profiling relied on immunoSEQ multiplex PCR, and the TCRdb table lists in-frame clones only, not all of them. The profile shows 2 million to 3 million clones, approximately 90% of them singletons. Material for sequencing was naive CD4+ T cells sorted from blood. The subset was: CD45RA+ positively selected. The source of these receptors is a man younger than 30 in good health.

This rearrangement joins TRBV27 to TRBJ1-3; D uncertain. This CDR3 spans 15 amino acids. The germline V and J ends were trimmed by 0 bases and 4 bases, with 10 bases remaining between them. In germline, CDR1 is MNHEY, CDR2 SMNVEV (reference sequence). CDR3: CASSLSTSVGNTIYF. The CDR3 DNA sequence: TGTGCCAGCAGTTTATCGACGTCGGTCGGAAACACCATATATTTT.

The V and J genes are TRBV19 and TRBJ2-7; D call uncertain. The ends were cut back, 4 bases at V and 0 bases at J, with 13 bases in the middle. CDR1 and CDR2 (germline): LNHDA, SQIVND (reference sequence). The CDR3 spans 15 residues. CDR3 in amino acids: CASSNRHFLSYEQYF. In nucleotides, the CDR3 is TGTGCCAGTAGTAACCGACATTTCCTCTCCTACGAGCAGTACTTC. Together with reference TRBV19 and TRBJ2-7, the CDR3 gives the full variable domain: DGGITQSPKYLFRKEGQNVTLSCEQNLNHDAMYWYRQDPGQGLRLIYYSQIVNDFQKGDIAEGYSVSREKKESFPLTVTSAQKNPTAFYLCASSNRHFLSYEQYFGPGTRLTVT.

The chain employs TRBV4-3 and TRBJ1-2; D uncertain. Germline loops: CDR1 LGHNA, CDR2 YSLEER. This CDR3 is 15 amino acids long. The ends were cut back, 0 bases at V and 2 bases at J, with 10 bases in the middle. In nucleotides, the CDR3 is TGCGCCAGCAGCCAAGATTTTGAGCAGAACTATGGCTACACCTTC. Translated: CASSQDFEQNYGYTF.

This clone was seen only once. Other DNA sequences in this sample translate to the same CDR3. The gene calls are TRBV13 and TRBJ2-3; unclear D gene. V gave up 1 base and J gave up 1 base, with 3 bases separating them. Germline values: CDR1 PRHDT, CDR2 FYEKMQ (reference sequence). The CDR3 extends over 13 amino acids. CDR3 residues: CASSLAGTDTQYF. The CDR3 DNA follows: TGTGCCAGCAGCTTAGCGGGCACAGATACGCAGTATTTT.

In this sample, this clone turned up a few times. The chain employs TRBV18 and TRBJ1-1; D might be TRBD1 (5 bases). Germline V gene data show CDR1 as KGHSH and CDR2 as LQKENI. This CDR3 region has 13 residues. Trimming shortened V by 6 bases and J by 5 bases, and 13 bases separated the two germline ends. The CDR3 DNA reads TGTGCCAGCTCTACATCCAGGGAGACTGAAGCTTTCTTT. This translates into CASSTSRETEAFF.

This clone occurred a few times. V is TRBV28 and J is TRBJ1-5, with D maybe TRBD1 (6 bases). The CDR3 runs 14 residues. V was trimmed by 5 bases and J by 3 bases, leaving 11 bases between them. Looked up from germline, CDR1 is MDHEN and CDR2 is SYDVKM. CDR3 nucleotide sequence: TGTGCCAGCAGTGGGACACGGCTCAATCAGCCCCAGCATTTT. It yields the protein CASSGTRLNQPQHF.

This chain uses TRBV6-6 with TRBJ2-5; D gene unclear. Trimming took 3 bases from V and 1 from J, leaving 6 bases between them. Germline lookup yields CDR1 MNHNY and CDR2 SVGAGI (reference sequence). The CDR3 sequence is 13 residues long. The CDR3 DNA reads TGTGCCAGCAGTTATCCGGGCCAAGAGACCCAGTACTTC. This codes for CASSYPGQETQYF.

The V call is TRBV5-1, the J call TRBJ1-4, with D maybe TRBD1 (6 bases). This CDR3 comprises 14 residues. V shed 0 bases and J shed 7 bases, with 10 bases lying between them. Germline V gene data show CDR1 as SGHRS and CDR2 as YFSETQ. The CDR3 spells CASSLGPGAEKLFF. The CDR3 DNA reads TGCGCCAGCAGCTTGGGGCCAGGGGCTGAAAAACTGTTTTTT.

The V call is TRBV18, the J call TRBJ1-2, with D uncertain. The CDR3 is 14 amino acids. Trimming removed 3 bases from V and 4 bases from J, with 12 bases in between. Germline V gene data show CDR1 as KGHSH and CDR2 as LQKENI. CDR3 coding DNA: TGTGCCAGCTCACCGGGTGACGGACTCTATGGCTACACCTTC. This gives the protein CASSPGDGLYGYTF. The variable domain in full, with the rest retrieved from reference TRBV18 and TRBJ1-2, is NAGVMQNPRHLVRRRGQEARLRCSPMKGHSHVYWYRQLPEEGLKFMVYLQKENIIDESGMPKERFSAEFPKEGPSILRIQQVVRGDSAAYFCASSPGDGLYGYTFGSGTRLTVV.

The rearrangement links TRBV5-4 to TRBJ2-3, with 16 bases that match TRBD2. The ends lost 2 bases at V and 0 bases at J; junction bases unmatched: 6. CDR3 length: 19 residues. Looked up from germline, CDR1 is SGHNT and CDR2 is YYREEE (reference sequence). The CDR3 reads CASSLPGLAGGPSTDTQYF. The CDR3 nucleotides are TGTGCCAGCAGCTTACCGGGACTAGCGGGGGGGCCGAGCACAGATACGCAGTATTTT. Full variable domain (rest looked up from reference TRBV5-4 and TRBJ2-3): ETGVTQSPTHLIKTRGQQVTLRCSSQSGHNTVSWYQQALGQGPQFIFQYYREEENGRGNFPPRFSGLQFPNYSSELNVNALELDDSALYLCASSLPGLAGGPSTDTQYFGPGTRLTVL.

This chain uses TRBV7-2 with TRBJ2-5, with 12 positions matching TRBD2. J lost 4 bases, V lost 4 bases, and 7 bases had no gene match. The V gene's germline CDR1 is SGHTA and CDR2 FQGNSA. The CDR3 has 16 residues. CDR3 sequence (DNA): TGTGCCAGCAGCTCTTCTAGCGGGAGGGCCTTAGAGACCCAGTACTTC. This translates into CASSSSSGRALETQYF.

The chain joins TRBV10-1 to TRBJ2-7, with TRBD2 as a possible D gene (5 bases). The ends were cut back, 5 bases at V and 2 bases at J, with 13 bases in the middle. The germline gives CDR1 WNHNN, CDR2 SYGVQD (reference sequence). The CDR3 runs 14 residues. Here the CDR3 DNA reads TGCGCCAGCAGTCCCAACCGGGAAGCCTACGAGCAGTACTTC. This translates into CASSPNREAYEQYF.

As for this clone: Mismatch with germline at one junction end may stem from a read error. CDR3 region: CASSFGRTDTQYF. The CDR3 DNA reads TGTGCTAGCAGCTTTGGCAGGACGGATACGCAGTATTTT. This chain uses TRBV7-7 with TRBJ2-3; D not resolved. The CDR3 is 13 amino acids. Germline V gives CDR1 SSHAT, CDR2 FNYEAQ (reference sequence).

The chain carries TRBV6-6 and TRBJ1-6, with TRBD1 matching over 9 bases. Per the germline V gene, CDR1 is MNHNY and CDR2 is SVGAGI (reference sequence). The CDR3 has 13 amino acids. V was clipped by 8 bases and J by 10 bases; unmatched bases: 6. The CDR3 loop is CASLPTGGSPLHF. In nucleotides, the CDR3 is TGTGCCAGCCTACCGACAGGGGGATCACCCCTCCACTTT.

The rearrangement joins TRBV5-1 to TRBJ1-1; D ambiguous. There are 14 residues in the CDR3. Looked up from germline, CDR1 is SGHRS and CDR2 is YFSETQ. The germline V and J ends were trimmed by 0 bases and 4 bases, with 10 bases remaining between them. The CDR3: CASSLGEVPTEAFF. CDR3 nucleotide sequence: TGCGCCAGCAGCTTGGGCGAGGTGCCCACTGAAGCTTTCTTT.

This chain joins TRBV27 and TRBJ2-7, with a weak D call TRBD1 (5 bases). V lost 5 bases to trimming and J lost 0 bases, with 11 bases between them. Per germline, CDR1 MNHEY and CDR2 SMNVEV (reference sequence). This CDR3 has 14 residues. CDR3: CASSPRTSSYEQYF. DNA for the CDR3: TGTGCCAGCAGTCCCCGGACATCCTCCTACGAGCAGTACTTC.

The gene calls are TRBV30 and TRBJ2-7; D is undetermined. The CDR3 contains 12 residues. Germline V lookup: CDR1 GTSNPN, CDR2 SVGIG (reference sequence). Trimming cost V 3 bases and J 6 bases, with 12 bases left between them. In nucleotides, the CDR3 is TGTGCCTGGAGCGACACGGTCGGCGAGCAGTACTTC. Its translation is CAWSDTVGEQYF.

The chain's CDR3 is CASRLSGTSSYEQYF. In DNA, the CDR3 is TGTGCCAGCAGGCTTAGCGGGACTAGCTCCTACGAGCAGTACTTC. This sequence joins TRBV6-5 and TRBJ2-5; TRBD2 matches at 8 bases. The J call could be wrong; TRBJ2-7 is a better fit for the DNA end. The CDR3 runs 15 residues. Germline V CDR1 and CDR2: MNHEY, SVGAGI.

This clone was detected once. CDR3 bases: TGTGCCAGCAGCCGACTAGCGGGAGCGAACACCGGGGAGCTGTTTTTT. Translated, it gives CASSRLAGANTGELFF. The chain carries TRBV11-2 and TRBJ2-2; the match to TRBD2 covers 12 bases. The CDR3 totals 16 residues. V dropped 5 bases and J dropped 0; count of bases not matched to a gene: 1. Germline lookup yields CDR1 SGHAT and CDR2 FQNNGV.